Listed below are T cell receptor beta chains from one sample, sequenced in a study of Ad26.COV2.S vaccination and SARS-CoV-2 variants. Produced via immunoSEQ multiplex PCR; TCRdb's table is partial and in-frame only. There are 300,000 to 400,000 clones in the sample; about 91% occur only once, and 3% to 5% lies in the top ten. The material sequenced was peripheral blood, taken after recovery from COVID-19. The source is a human donor who had recovered from COVID-19. CDR3s include the opening cysteine and the closing phenylalanine or tryptophan. D genes are given only for firm matches. Clone size is stated in some rows and not others, as once, few, many or a class when expanded.

size: NA
D: TRBD1
J: TRBJ2-3
V: TRBV5-1
DNA: TGCGCCAGCAGCTTGGCCAGGGGGCGGACCACAGATACGCAGTATTTT
CDR3: CASSLARGRTTDTQYF

size: once
D: NA
J: TRBJ2-7
V: TRBV7-2
DNA: TGTGCCAGCAGCTTCCCCACAGGACGTACTCTCTACGAGCAGTACTTC
CDR3: CASSFPTGRTLYEQYF

size: once
D: NA
J: TRBJ1-4
V: TRBV5-1
DNA: TGCGCCAGCAGCCCCAACCCGACGGAAAAACTGTTTTTT
CDR3: CASSPNPTEKLFF

size: NA
D: NA
J: TRBJ1-1
V: TRBV6-2/TRBV6-3
DNA: TGTGCCAGCAGCCCGAATTCGCAGGGGACTGAAGCTTTCTTT
CDR3: CASSPNSQGTEAFF

size: NA
D: TRBD1
J: TRBJ1-1
V: TRBV7-9
DNA: TGTGCCAGCAGCGTCATGAGGGGGCTTGGCATGAACACTGAAGCTTTCTTT
CDR3: CASSVMRGLGMNTEAFF

size: NA
D: NA
J: TRBJ1-6
V: TRBV5-6
DNA: TGTGCCAGCAGCTTAAGATCTACAGGCTTTATTTCACCCCTCCACTTT
CDR3: CASSLRSTGFISPLHF

size: NA
D: TRBD1
J: TRBJ1-1
V: TRBV27
DNA: TGTGCCAGCAATACAGGGGGACTAACTGAAGCTTTCTTT
CDR3: CASNTGGLTEAFF

size: NA
D: NA
J: TRBJ2-5
V: TRBV19
DNA: TGTGCCAGATCCACTAGAGACCAAGAGACCCAGTACTTC
CDR3: CARSTRDQETQYF

size: NA
D: TRBD1
J: TRBJ1-6
V: TRBV9
DNA: TGTGCCAGCAGCGTTCGGGACAGGGAAAATTCACCCCTCCACTTT
CDR3: CASSVRDRENSPLHF

size: NA
D: NA
J: TRBJ1-1
V: TRBV20-1
DNA: TGCAGTATTCAGGGAGGCGAAGCTTTCTTT
CDR3: CSIQGGEAFF

size: NA
D: NA
J: TRBJ1-3
V: TRBV5-1
DNA: TGCGCCAGCAGCTACGCAGGGGAGGGTGGAAACACCATATATTTT
CDR3: CASSYAGEGGNTIYF

size: NA
D: TRBD1
J: TRBJ1-1
V: TRBV7-3
DNA: TGTGCCAGCAGCAGGGACAGGATCCAGGACACTGAAGCTTTCTTT
CDR3: CASSRDRIQDTEAFF

size: NA
D: NA
J: TRBJ2-1
V: TRBV4-3
DNA: TGCGCCAGCAGCCAACTGGGCAGCAATGAGCAGTTCTTC
CDR3: CASSQLGSNEQFF

size: NA
D: NA
J: TRBJ1-3
V: TRBV3-1/TRBV3-2
DNA: TGTGCCAGCAGCCAGGGCGGGAGAAACACCATATATTTT
CDR3: CASSQGGRNTIYF